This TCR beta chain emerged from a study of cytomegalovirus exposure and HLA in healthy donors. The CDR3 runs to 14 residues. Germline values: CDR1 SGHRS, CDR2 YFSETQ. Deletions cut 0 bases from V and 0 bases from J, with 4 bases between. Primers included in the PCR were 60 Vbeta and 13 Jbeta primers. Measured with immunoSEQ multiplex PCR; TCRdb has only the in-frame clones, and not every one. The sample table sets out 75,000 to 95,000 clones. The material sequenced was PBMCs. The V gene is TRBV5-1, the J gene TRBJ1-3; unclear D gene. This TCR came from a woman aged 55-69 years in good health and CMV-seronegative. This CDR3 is CASSLALSGNTIYF. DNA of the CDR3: TGCGCCAGCAGCTTGGCCCTCTCTGGAAACACCATATATTTT.